This T cell receptor (beta chain) appears in the sequencing data of a study of Ad26.COV2.S vaccination and SARS-CoV-2 variants. Points from the study as a whole: Breadth, reportedly substantial, characterized the spike-specific CD8+ and CD4+ T cell responses after vaccination. People who got the vaccine had more spike-specific TCR breadth than people who got placebo.

Turning to this clone: The antigen remains unidentified.

Sequencing was performed with immunoSEQ multiplex PCR; in TCRdb, only in-frame clones are kept and a portion is missing. This sample has 300,000 to 450,000 clones, with 90% to 95% found just once. This CDR3 region has 14 residues. Germline V gene data show CDR1 as SEHNR and CDR2 as FQNEAQ (reference sequence). Between the trimmed V and J ends, which lost 4 bases and 3 bases, there was a span of 12 bases. This chain links TRBV7-9 with TRBJ1-1, with D possibly being TRBD1 (5 bases). Material: peripheral blood, obtained after recovery from COVID-19. The sequence was obtained from a human donor who had recovered from COVID-19. The CDR3 loop reads CASSWDVGHTEAFF. The CDR3 region has the DNA TGTGCCAGCAGCTGGGACGTGGGGCACACTGAAGCTTTCTTT.